A single sample is the source of the 8 T cell receptor beta chains below, sequenced in a study of blood T cell repertoires in COVID-19. Sequenced by immunoSEQ multiplex PCR; TCRdb stores in-frame clones only, minus some. In the table there are 180,000 or so clones, around 78% of which are singletons. Input material: peripheral blood. The receptor set was obtained from a woman aged 80 or older with active or convalescent COVID-19.

The rearrangement joins TRBV2 to TRBJ2-1, with 9 bases that match TRBD1. V was pared by 7 bases and J by 8 bases, with 21 bases of the junction left unmatched. CDR1 is SNHLY and CDR2 is FYNNEI in the germline V gene. The CDR3 totals 18 residues. CDR3 region: CASTINLPGQGIRDEQFF. In DNA form, the CDR3 reads TGTGCCAGCACGATAAATTTACCCGGACAGGGGATCCGGGATGAGCAGTTCTTC.

The count of this clone is one. The chain couples TRBV20-1 to TRBJ2-1; 11 bases are a match to TRBD2. The CDR3 has 16 residues. Germline CDR1 and CDR2: DFQATT and SNEGSKA (reference sequence). The V segment lost 3 bases and the J segment 4 bases; nucleotides outside the gene matches: 8. For the CDR3, the DNA is TGCAGTGCTAGTAAGCTTAGCGGGGGGGGTTACAATGAGCAGTTCTTC. Its protein is CSASKLSGGGYNEQFF.

This clone was counted only a few times. The DNA of the CDR3 is TGTGCCAGCAGCTTGGAGCCCTATAATTCACCCCTCCACTTT. Protein: CASSLEPYNSPLHF. The gene calls are TRBV11-2 and TRBJ1-6; D unresolved. Germline lookup yields CDR1 SGHAT and CDR2 FQNNGV. Between the trimmed V and J ends, which lost 3 bases and 2 bases, there was a span of 5 bases. The CDR3 length is 14 residues.

The chain has TRBV9 and TRBJ1-2; 8 bases align to TRBD1. The junction had 6 bases not matched to a gene; V was cut back by 1 base and J by 7 bases. Germline CDR1 reads SGDLS; CDR2 reads YYNGEE. The CDR3 loop spans 14 amino acids. This CDR3 is CASSVLWTGFGYTF. The CDR3 region has the DNA TGTGCCAGCAGCGTACTATGGACAGGGTTTGGCTACACCTTC.

This chain links TRBV6-2 or TRBV6-3 with TRBJ2-7; D perhaps matches TRBD2 (5 bases). The length of the CDR3 is 13 residues. V lost 6 bases and J 3 bases, leaving 12 bases between the germline ends. Germline V gene data show CDR1 as MNHEY and CDR2 as SVGEGT. The CDR3 nucleotides read TGTGCCAGCAGCCCCGGACTTTACTACGAGCAGTACTTC. The encoded protein is CASSPGLYYEQYF.

This chain connects TRBV19 to TRBJ2-1; the match to TRBD2 covers 9 bases. The CDR3 runs to 16 residues. The V segment lost 6 bases and the J segment 4 bases; nucleotides outside the gene matches: 10. Per germline, CDR1 LNHDA and CDR2 SQIVND (reference sequence). The CDR3 coding sequence is TGTGCCAGTAGCGATAGAGCGGGGGGTAGTTACAATGAGCAGTTCTTC. Translating it yields CASSDRAGGSYNEQFF.

This chain links TRBV7-9 with TRBJ1-3; perhaps TRBD1 as D (5 bases). The CDR3 sequence is 15 residues long. V gave up 5 bases and J gave up 4 bases, with 15 bases separating them. Germline V lookup: CDR1 SEHNR, CDR2 FQNEAQ (reference sequence). The CDR3 sequence is CASSNTGFSGNTIYF. CDR3 bases: TGTGCCAGCAGCAATACAGGTTTCTCCGGAAACACCATATATTTT.

The J gene is TRBJ1-3, the V gene TRBV18; D is unresolved. V was pared by 5 bases and J by 0 bases, with 8 bases between. Germline assignment: CDR1 KGHSH and CDR2 LQKENI. The CDR3 covers 14 residues. CDR3 in DNA: TGTGCCAGCTCAAGCGAGAGCTCTGGAAACACCATATATTTT. Translating gives CASSSESSGNTIYF.